This paragraph reports one TCR beta chain. The data belong to a study of shared T cell receptors in the human thymus. Assay used: immunoSEQ multiplex PCR; TCRdb lists only in-frame clones, some missing. Of 700,000 to 750,000 clones listed, 80% to 90% are singletons. CDR3 length: 15 residues. Trimming stripped 3 bases from V and 5 bases from J, with 16 bases between. Germline CDR1 and CDR2: SGHVS and FNYEAQ. This sample was also put to use in a study of human thymus T cells.

The J gene is TRBJ1-2, the V gene TRBV7-6; the D is unclear. Material: thymocytes. This TCR was recovered from a girl under three years old with a congenital heart defect. The CDR3 DNA reads as TGTGCCAGCAGCTTGGGTAGCAGACGGACTTATGGCTACACCTTC. Its translation is CASSLGSRRTYGYTF.